This section outlines one T cell receptor (beta chain) sequence together with its context. The data are from a study of blood T cell repertoires in COVID-19. Turning to the study itself: Donors in the United States, Italy and Spain gave samples during acute or convalescent COVID-19.

The method was immunoSEQ multiplex PCR; TCRdb's version includes in-frame clones alone and lacks a portion of them. The data contain approximately 210,000 clones, 80% to 90% of them singletons. The sequence was collected from a middle-aged man with acute or convalescent COVID-19. The sample comprised peripheral blood.

In DNA, the CDR3 is TGTGCCAGCAGCCCCAACTTCCTGTGGCAGGGCGGGGAGCTGTTTTTT. Its protein is CASSPNFLWQGGELFF. The rearrangement joins TRBV7-3 to TRBJ2-2; weak D call: TRBD1 (5 bases). The length of the CDR3 is 16 residues. V was clipped by 5 bases and J by 7 bases, with 20 bases between them. From germline, CDR1 is SGHTA and CDR2 FQGTGA.